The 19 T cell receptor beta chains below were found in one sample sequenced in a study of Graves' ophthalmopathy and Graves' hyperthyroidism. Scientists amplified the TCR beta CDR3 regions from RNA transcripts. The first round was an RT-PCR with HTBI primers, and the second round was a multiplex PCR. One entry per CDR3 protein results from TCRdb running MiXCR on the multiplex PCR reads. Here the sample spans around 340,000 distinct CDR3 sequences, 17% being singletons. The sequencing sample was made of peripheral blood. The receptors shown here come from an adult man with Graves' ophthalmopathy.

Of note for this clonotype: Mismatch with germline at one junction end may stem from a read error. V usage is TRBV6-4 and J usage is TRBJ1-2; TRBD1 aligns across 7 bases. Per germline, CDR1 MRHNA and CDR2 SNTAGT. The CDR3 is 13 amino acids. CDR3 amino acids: CASWVRGNYGYIF. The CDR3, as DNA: TGTGCCAGTTGGGTCAGGGGGAACTATGGCTACATCTTC.

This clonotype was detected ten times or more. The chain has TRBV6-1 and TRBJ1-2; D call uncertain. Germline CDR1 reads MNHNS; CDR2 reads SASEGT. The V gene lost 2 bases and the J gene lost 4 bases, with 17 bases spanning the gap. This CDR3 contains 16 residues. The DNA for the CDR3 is TGTGCCAGCAGTGAATCTCGGGCTTTGGGAGGCTATGGCTACACCTTC. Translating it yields CASSESRALGGYGYTF.

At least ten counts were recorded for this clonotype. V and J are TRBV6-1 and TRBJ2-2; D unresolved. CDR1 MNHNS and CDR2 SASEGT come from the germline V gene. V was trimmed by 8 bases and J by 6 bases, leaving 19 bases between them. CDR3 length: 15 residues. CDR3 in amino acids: CASSPPHDWSGELFF. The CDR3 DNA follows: TGTGCCAGCTCCCCCCCACATGATTGGTCCGGGGAGCTGTTTTTT.

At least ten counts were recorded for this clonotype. DNA of the CDR3: TGCAGTGCTAGAGAAACCCCCTGGAACACTGAAGCTTTCTTT. This encodes CSARETPWNTEAFF. J is TRBJ1-1 and V is TRBV20-1; D gene ambiguous. Trimming pared 0 bases from V and 1 base from J, leaving 9 bases between. The germline gives CDR1 DFQATT, CDR2 SNEGSKA (reference sequence). The CDR3 runs 14 residues.

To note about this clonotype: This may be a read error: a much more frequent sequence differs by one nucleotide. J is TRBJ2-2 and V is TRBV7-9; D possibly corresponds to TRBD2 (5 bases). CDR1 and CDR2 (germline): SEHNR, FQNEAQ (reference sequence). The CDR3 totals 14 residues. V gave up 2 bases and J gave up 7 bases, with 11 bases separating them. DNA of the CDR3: TGTGCCAGCAGCTTACGGGGATACATCGGGGAGCTGTTTTTT. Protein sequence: CASSLRGYIGELFF.

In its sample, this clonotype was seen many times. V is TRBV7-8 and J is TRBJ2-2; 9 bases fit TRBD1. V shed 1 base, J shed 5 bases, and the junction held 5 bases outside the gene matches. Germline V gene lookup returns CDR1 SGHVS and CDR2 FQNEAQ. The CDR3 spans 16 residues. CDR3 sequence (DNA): TGTGCCAGCAGCTTAGGGGGGACAGGGTTGACCGGGGAGCTGTTTTTT. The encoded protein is CASSLGGTGLTGELFF.

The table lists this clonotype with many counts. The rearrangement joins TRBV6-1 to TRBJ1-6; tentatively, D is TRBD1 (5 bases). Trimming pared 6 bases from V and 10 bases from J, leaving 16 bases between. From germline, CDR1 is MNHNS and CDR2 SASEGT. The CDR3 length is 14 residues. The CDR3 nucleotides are TGTGCCAGCAGGGGGTCAGGGAAGGGGTCACCCCTCCACTTT. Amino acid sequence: CASRGSGKGSPLHF.

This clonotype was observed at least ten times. The CDR3 DNA follows: TGTGCCAGCAGCGCCAAAGGGACAGAGACTGAAGCTTTCTTT. As protein: CASSAKGTETEAFF. The rearrangement uses TRBV6-1 and TRBJ1-1, with TRBD1 matching 7 bases. Germline trimming cut 6 bases from V and 5 bases from J; bases unmatched to any gene: 9. This CDR3 is built from 14 residues. CDR1 is MNHNS, CDR2 SASEGT, per germline.

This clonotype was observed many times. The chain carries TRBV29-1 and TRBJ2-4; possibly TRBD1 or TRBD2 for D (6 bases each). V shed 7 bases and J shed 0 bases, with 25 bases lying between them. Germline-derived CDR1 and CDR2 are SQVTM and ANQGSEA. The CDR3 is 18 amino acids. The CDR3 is CSATPISGGGRAKNIQYF. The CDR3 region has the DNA TGCAGCGCCACCCCAATTAGCGGAGGGGGAAGAGCCAAAAACATTCAGTACTTC.

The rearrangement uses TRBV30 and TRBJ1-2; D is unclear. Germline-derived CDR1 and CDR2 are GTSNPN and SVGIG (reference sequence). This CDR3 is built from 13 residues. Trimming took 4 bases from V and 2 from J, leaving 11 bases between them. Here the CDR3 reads CAWNPSRNYGYTF. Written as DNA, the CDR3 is TGTGCCTGGAACCCCTCGCGGAACTATGGCTACACCTTC. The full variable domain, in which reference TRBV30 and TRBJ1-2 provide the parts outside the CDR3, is SQTIHQWPATLVQPVGSPLSLECTVEGTSNPNLYWYRQAAGRGLQLLFYSVGIGQISSEVPQNLSASRPQDRQFILSSKKLLLSDSGFYLCAWNPSRNYGYTFGSGTRLTVV.

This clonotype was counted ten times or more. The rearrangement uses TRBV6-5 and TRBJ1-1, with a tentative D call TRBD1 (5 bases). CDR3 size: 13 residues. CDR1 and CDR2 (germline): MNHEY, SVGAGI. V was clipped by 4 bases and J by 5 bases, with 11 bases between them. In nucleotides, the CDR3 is TGTGCCAGCAGTTGGCGGGGACGGACTGAAGCTTTCTTT. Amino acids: CASSWRGRTEAFF.

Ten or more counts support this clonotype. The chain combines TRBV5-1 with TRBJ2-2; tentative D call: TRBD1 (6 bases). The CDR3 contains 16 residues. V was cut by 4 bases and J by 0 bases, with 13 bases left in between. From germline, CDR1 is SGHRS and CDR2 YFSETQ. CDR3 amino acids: CASSGGPGPNTGELFF. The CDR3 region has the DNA TGCGCCAGCAGCGGGGGCCCAGGCCCGAACACCGGGGAGCTGTTTTTT.

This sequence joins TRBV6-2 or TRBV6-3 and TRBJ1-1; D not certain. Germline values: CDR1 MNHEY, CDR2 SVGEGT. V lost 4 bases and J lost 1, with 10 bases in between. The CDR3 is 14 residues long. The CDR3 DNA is TGTGCCAGCAGTTTCGTGGGGAGGAACACTGAAGCTTTCTTT. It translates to CASSFVGRNTEAFF.

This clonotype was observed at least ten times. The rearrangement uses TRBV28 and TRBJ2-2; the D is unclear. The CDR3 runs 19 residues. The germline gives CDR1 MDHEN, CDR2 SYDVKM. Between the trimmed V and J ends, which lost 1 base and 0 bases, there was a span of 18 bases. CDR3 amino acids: CASSLFLWVQQTNTGELFF. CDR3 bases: TGTGCCAGCAGTTTATTTTTGTGGGTTCAACAGACGAACACCGGGGAGCTGTTTTTT.

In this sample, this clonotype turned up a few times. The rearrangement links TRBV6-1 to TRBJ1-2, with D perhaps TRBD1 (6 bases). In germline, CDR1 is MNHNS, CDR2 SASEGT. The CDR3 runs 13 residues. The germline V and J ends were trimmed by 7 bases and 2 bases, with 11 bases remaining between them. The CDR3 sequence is CASMIGQNYGYTF. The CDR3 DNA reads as TGTGCCAGCATGATCGGACAGAACTATGGCTACACCTTC.

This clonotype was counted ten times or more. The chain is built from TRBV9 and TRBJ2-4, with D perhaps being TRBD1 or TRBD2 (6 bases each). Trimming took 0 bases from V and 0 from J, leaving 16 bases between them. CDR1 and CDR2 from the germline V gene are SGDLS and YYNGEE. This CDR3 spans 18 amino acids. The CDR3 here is CASSVAGARTPAKNIQYF. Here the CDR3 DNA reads TGTGCCAGCAGCGTAGCGGGGGCCAGGACACCAGCCAAAAACATTCAGTACTTC.

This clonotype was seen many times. Here the CDR3 reads CRGQENTEAFF. CDR3 DNA: TGCAGGGGACAGGAGAACACTGAAGCTTTCTTT. The chain carries TRBV20-1 and TRBJ1-1; 8 bases fit TRBD1. This CDR3 is built from 11 residues. Per germline, CDR1 DFQATT and CDR2 SNEGSKA (reference sequence).

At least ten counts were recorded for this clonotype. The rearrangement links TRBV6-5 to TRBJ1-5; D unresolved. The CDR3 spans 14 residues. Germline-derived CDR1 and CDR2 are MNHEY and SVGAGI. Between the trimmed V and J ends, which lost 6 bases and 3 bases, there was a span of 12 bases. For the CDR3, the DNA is TGTGCCAGCAGGCCCTCGAGTAACAATCAGCCCCAGCATTTT. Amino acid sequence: CASRPSSNNQPQHF.

The CDR3 loop is CASSFSGSGPQETQYF. CDR3 nucleotides: TGTGCCAGCAGCTTTTCCGGTAGCGGGCCTCAAGAGACCCAGTACTTC. The V gene is TRBV11-3, the J gene TRBJ2-5, with TRBD2 matching over 7 bases. V dropped 3 bases and J dropped 2; count of bases not matched to a gene: 9. Germline lookup yields CDR1 SGHNT and CDR2 YENEEA. This CDR3 has 16 amino acids. Using reference TRBV11-3 and TRBJ2-5 for the parts outside the CDR3, the full variable domain is EAGVVQSPRYKIIEKKQPVAFWCNPISGHNTLYWYLQNLGQGPELLIRYENEEAVDDSQLPKDRFSAERLKGVDSTLKIQPAELGDSAVYLCASSFSGSGPQETQYFGPGTRLLVL.